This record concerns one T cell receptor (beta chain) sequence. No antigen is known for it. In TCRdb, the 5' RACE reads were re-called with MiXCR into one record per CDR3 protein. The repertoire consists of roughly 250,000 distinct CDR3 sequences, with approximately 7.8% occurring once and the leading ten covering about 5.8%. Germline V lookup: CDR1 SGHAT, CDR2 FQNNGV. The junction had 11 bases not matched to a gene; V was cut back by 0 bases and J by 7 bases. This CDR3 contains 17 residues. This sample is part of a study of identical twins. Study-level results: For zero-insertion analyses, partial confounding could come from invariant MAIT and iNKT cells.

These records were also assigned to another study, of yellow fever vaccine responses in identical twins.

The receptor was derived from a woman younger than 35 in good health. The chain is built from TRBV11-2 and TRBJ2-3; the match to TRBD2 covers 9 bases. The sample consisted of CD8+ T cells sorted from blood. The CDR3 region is CASSLDGAGGVIHTQYF. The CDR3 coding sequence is TGTGCCAGCAGCTTAGATGGGGCGGGAGGGGTTATACATACGCAGTATTTT.